One sample yielded the 5 T cell receptor beta chains listed below, sequenced in a study of cytomegalovirus exposure and HLA in healthy donors. The study ran its PCR with 60 Vbeta and 13 Jbeta primers. Using immunoSEQ multiplex PCR, the repertoire was profiled, and TCRdb retains in-frame clones only, with some absent. The sample lists 150,000 to 200,000 clones, 79% occurring once. The sequenced sample consisted of PBMCs. The receptors shown here come from a man aged 40-49 years in good health and CMV-seronegative.

This sequence joins TRBV4-1 and TRBJ2-7; 8 positions match TRBD2. The CDR3 has 15 amino acids. CDR1 MGHRA and CDR2 YSYEKL come from the germline V gene. With 2 bases clipped from V and 9 bases from J, the junction kept 12 bases outside the gene matches. For the CDR3, the DNA is TGCGCCAGCAGCCAAACGGTTAGCGGGATCGGGGTGCAGTACTTC. It translates to CASSQTVSGIGVQYF.

Note on this clone: Mismatch with germline at one junction end may stem from a read error. The genes are TRBV7-2 and TRBJ1-3; the D is unclear. The length of the CDR3 is 12 residues. The germline V gene encodes CDR1 SGHTA and CDR2 FQGNSA. For the CDR3, the DNA is TGTGCCAGCAGCTTCGAGGGAAGCACCATATATTTT. This gives the protein CASSFEGSTIYF.

V and J are TRBV21-1 and TRBJ1-1. TRBV21-1 has pseudogene status. The CDR3 is made up of 14 amino acids. For the CDR3, the DNA is TGTGCCAGCGCCATGGGGGGGCCTTACACTGAAGCTTTCTTT. It encodes CASAMGGPYTEAFF.

The chain links TRBV19 to TRBJ2-1; D remains ambiguous. The germline V and J ends were trimmed by 5 bases and 8 bases, with 7 bases remaining between them. This CDR3 has 11 amino acids. Germline CDR1 LNHDA, CDR2 SQIVND (reference sequence). The CDR3 DNA reads TGTGCCAGTAGTGCTAAGTATGAGCAGTTCTTC. Translating it yields CASSAKYEQFF.

The chain joins TRBV6-6 to TRBJ2-7; TRBD1 agrees at 8 bases. The germline CDR1 and CDR2 sequences are MNHNY and SVGAGI (reference sequence). This CDR3 comprises 14 residues. The J segment lost 0 bases and the V segment lost 6 bases, leaving 4 bases of the junction unmatched. The CDR3 bases are TGTGCCAGCAGACGAACAGGGGGCTCCTACGAGCAGTACTTC. It yields the protein CASRRTGGSYEQYF.